This T cell receptor (beta chain) came from a study of shared clonotypes between healthy human individuals (dated by TCRdb to between 2020 and 2021). Turning to the overall study: Three men and a couple of women, aged 18 to 49 years, made up the cohort. Per donor, three plates each were used for CD4 naive and CD4 memory, two for CD8 naive, and one for CD8 memory. To estimate repertoire size and how much clonotype sharing occurs between individuals, the study deeply sequenced the blood TCR repertoires of 5 or 6 healthy adults. Libraries were prepared and TCR repertoires were sequenced by different laboratories using diverse techniques, in order to increase sequencing depth and limit assay-specific biases. Per donor, leukapheresis produced somewhere between about 0.94 and 8.9 billion PBMCs.

Broad study findings and their caveats: Pairwise subsampling indicated that sequencing depth was expected to affect the degree of clonotype sharing among donors. Clonotypes shared by all four sorted-subset donors showed higher generation probabilities than non-shared clonotypes. Naive subsets generally had larger estimated clonotype richness than memory subsets. The genetic and exposure-history diversity represented was limited by the small number of donors. Rarefaction of sorted-subset datasets indicated incomplete sequencing despite the large sequencing depth. Sampling was restricted to blood, and TCR repertoires in tissue are likely to differ from TCR repertoires in blood. Sharing across a handful of donors was observed for about 4.8% of naive CD4, 3% to 3.5% of naive CD8, roughly 2.3% of memory CD4, and around 0.44% of memory CD8 clonotypes.

TCR CDR3 regions were amplified from genomic DNA by multiplex PCR using the deep immunoSEQ assay. Extracted genomic DNA from each cell subset was distributed evenly across all wells of several immunoSEQ 96-well plates, and each plate was treated as a replicate. For sorted subsets, roughly 200 ng of genomic DNA, equivalent to some 33,000 T cell genomes, went into each replicate PCR. Purified libraries were quantified with a Qubit 3.0 fluorometer, sized on a Bioanalyzer 2100, and re-quantified with the KAPA Library Quantification kit. Every immunoSEQ 96-well plate was sequenced on a separate single-read 150-cycle Illumina NextSeq 550 flow cell. As for the original processing: The immunoSEQ output contained only junctional sequences without quality scores, so filtering could not match that applied to full-length reads. Sequences were annotated with PyIR, a Python wrapper for IgBLAST v1.9, and V/J genes and CDR3 were assigned using IMGT germline references. Reads with weak V/J assignments (E-value above 1e-6), missing CDR3, stop codons, out-of-frame junctions, or ambiguous translated residues were removed. V3J clonotypes were defined by identical inferred V gene, J gene, and CDR3 amino acid sequence. Percentage overlap between repertoires was calculated by dividing the number of shared unique clonotypes by the size of the smaller repertoire. Richness of each repertoire was evaluated using RTK rarefaction, the Chao1 estimator, and Recon v2.1 estimates of unobserved clonotypes. Generation probabilities were computed with OLGA for all TCRbeta clonotypes obtained by the gDNA method from several donors. Held by TCRdb, this immuneACCESS table contains in-frame sequences only and omits some clones. Under half of the omission traces to an unresolved V gene where checked; the cause of the rest is unknown. Clone size and V and J calls were adopted from that table, with D and trimming inferred from the DNA. A total of a few hundred thousand clones appear in this sample, approximately 97% of them only once. The biggest ten clones account for around 0.058% of the sample.

Healthy HIV-negative adults with no recently reported acute infections or vaccinations were included as donors. All donors were Caucasian adults living in Nashville, Tennessee, USA. Magnetic negative selection was used to enrich CD4+ T cells, after which naive cells were positively selected on CD45RA and the negative fraction became the memory subset. After blood collection by leukapheresis, PBMCs were isolated using Ficoll-Histopaque density gradient centrifugation and then cryopreserved in the vapor phase of liquid nitrogen. Purity and quantity of every magnetically sorted T cell population were checked by analytical flow cytometry. Each sorted fraction had its genomic DNA isolated and then quantified by UV absorbance on a Nanodrop 2000c. CDR1 and CDR2 are drawn from the germline V gene: MDHEN, SYDVKM. V drops 2 bases and J drops 1 base, leaving 11 bases in between. The CDR3 has 15 amino acids, counting the end cysteine and phenylalanine. Solely the CDR3 DNA is kept, with 45 bases framed from the first base.

Details on this clone: There is no known antigen for this receptor. No base quality values were provided; no much bigger clone lies one nucleotide off.

The chain joins TRBV28 to TRBJ1-1; TRBD1 could be the D gene, as 6 bases match. The sequenced sample consisted of naive CD4+ T cells sorted from blood. The cell subset or site label corresponds to: CD45RA+ positively selected. The clonotype was recovered from a woman younger than 45 in good health. The CDR3 in this case is CASSLPATGNTEAFF. The DNA reads TGTGCCAGCAGTTTACCCGCGACAGGGAACACTGAAGCTTTCTTT. Outside the CDR3, residues come from the reference TRBV28 and TRBJ1-1 proteins, so the full variable domain is: DVKVTQSSRYLVKRTGEKVFLECVQDMDHENMFWYRQDPGLGLRLIYFSYDVKMKEKGDIPEGYSVSREKKERFSLILESASTNQTSMYLCASSLPATGNTEAFFGQGTRLTVV.